The rows below give T cell receptor beta chains drawn from one sample of a study of spatial heterogeneity in lung cancer. From the 5' RACE reads, TCRdb called clonotypes with MiXCR, one entry per CDR3 protein. The repertoire holds under 100,000 distinct CDR3 sequences, with 7% to 9% as singletons. Sequenced material: PBMCs, taken at surgery. These receptors were taken from a male donor with early-stage non-small cell lung cancer. CDR3s include the opening cysteine and the closing phenylalanine or tryptophan. The order of the fields is D gene, V gene, J gene, clone size, CDR3 DNA, CDR3 protein. A D gene is named only where the DNA matches it firmly. Clone size is shown for a subset of rows, as once, few, many or a class of expanded clone.

d_gene: NA
v_gene: TRBV5-4
j_gene: TRBJ2-3
abundance: many
CDR3nt: TGTGCCAGCAGCCCGGACTCTTTAGATACGCAGTATTTT
CDR3aa: CASSPDSLDTQYF

d_gene: NA
v_gene: TRBV6-1
j_gene: TRBJ1-5
abundance: NA
CDR3nt: TGTGCCAGCAGTGAGGCCCTGGAATGGCAGCCCCAGCATTTT
CDR3aa: CASSEALEWQPQHF

d_gene: NA
v_gene: TRBV7-2
j_gene: TRBJ1-1
abundance: many
CDR3nt: TGTGCCAGCAGCTTAGGAGACGCTCGGCACACTGAAGCTTTCTTT
CDR3aa: CASSLGDARHTEAFF

d_gene: TRBD2
v_gene: TRBV5-1
j_gene: TRBJ2-1
abundance: NA
CDR3nt: TGCGCCAGCAGCTCGGGAGGCTTACCAAGCTCCTACAATGAGCAGTTCTTC
CDR3aa: CASSSGGLPSSYNEQFF

d_gene: TRBD2
v_gene: TRBV20-1
j_gene: TRBJ2-7
abundance: many
CDR3nt: TGCAGTGCATCGGGACTAGCGGCCTCCTACGAGCAGTACTTC
CDR3aa: CSASGLAASYEQYF

d_gene: TRBD2
v_gene: TRBV4-2
j_gene: TRBJ2-1
abundance: few
CDR3nt: TGTGCCAGCAGCCACCCCAGCGGGGAGTACAATGAGCAGTTCTTC
CDR3aa: CASSHPSGEYNEQFF

d_gene: NA
v_gene: TRBV20-1
j_gene: TRBJ1-2
abundance: many
CDR3nt: TGCAGTGCTAGCATCAGGGTCGCCTATGGCTACACCTTC
CDR3aa: CSASIRVAYGYTF

d_gene: NA
v_gene: TRBV5-6
j_gene: TRBJ1-4
abundance: many
CDR3nt: TGTGCCAGCAGCCCGGACCACGTAGAGGAAAAACTGTTTTTT
CDR3aa: CASSPDHVEEKLFF

d_gene: TRBD1
v_gene: TRBV20-1
j_gene: TRBJ1-5
abundance: NA
CDR3nt: TGCAGTGCTACCGGACAGGGCGACCAGCCCCAGCATTTT
CDR3aa: CSATGQGDQPQHF

d_gene: NA
v_gene: TRBV12-3/TRBV12-4
j_gene: TRBJ2-1
abundance: many
CDR3nt: TGTGCCAGCAGTTTTTGGGGGGCAGTTTTCTTC
CDR3aa: CASSFWGAVFF

d_gene: NA
v_gene: TRBV7-2
j_gene: TRBJ2-1
abundance: few
CDR3nt: TGTGCCAGCAGGTTGACGGGGGACTCCTACAATGAGCAGTTCTTC
CDR3aa: CASRLTGDSYNEQFF

d_gene: NA
v_gene: TRBV7-2
j_gene: TRBJ2-7
abundance: NA
CDR3nt: TGTGCCAGCAGCTTAGCGCGGGCGACCTACGAGCAGTACTTC
CDR3aa: CASSLARATYEQYF

d_gene: NA
v_gene: TRBV20-1
j_gene: TRBJ2-3
abundance: NA
CDR3nt: TGCAGTGCCCGAGGGACTTTCGCTGGCACAGATACGCAGTATTTT
CDR3aa: CSARGTFAGTDTQYF

d_gene: TRBD2
v_gene: TRBV7-6
j_gene: TRBJ2-1
abundance: many
CDR3nt: TGTGCCAGCAGCTTAGCGATCAAGGTCCTAGCGGGGGGGCAACTTTCGATCTATGAGCAGTTCTTC
CDR3aa: CASSLAIKVLAGGQLSIYEQFF

d_gene: NA
v_gene: TRBV3-1
j_gene: TRBJ2-5
abundance: many
CDR3nt: TGTGCCAGCAGCCAAATAGGGAGGATTCCTATAGAGACCCAGTACTTC
CDR3aa: CASSQIGRIPIETQYF

d_gene: TRBD1
v_gene: TRBV20-1
j_gene: TRBJ1-5
abundance: many
CDR3nt: TGCAGTGCTAGAGGAGGAGGGGGGACAGGCAATCAGCCCCAGCATTTT
CDR3aa: CSARGGGGTGNQPQHF

d_gene: NA
v_gene: TRBV28
j_gene: TRBJ1-2
abundance: many
CDR3nt: TGTGCCAGCAGTTTGATGTCAGTATCCTATGGCTACACCTTC
CDR3aa: CASSLMSVSYGYTF

d_gene: NA
v_gene: TRBV11-1
j_gene: TRBJ2-4
abundance: few
CDR3nt: TGTGCCAGCAGATCCCTCGGCAAAAACATTCAGTACTTC
CDR3aa: CASRSLGKNIQYF

d_gene: NA
v_gene: TRBV4-1
j_gene: TRBJ1-4
abundance: few
CDR3nt: TGCGCCAGCAGCCGGGACGGGAGGGAAAAACTGTTTTTT
CDR3aa: CASSRDGREKLFF

d_gene: NA
v_gene: TRBV5-1
j_gene: TRBJ2-1
abundance: NA
CDR3nt: TGCGCCAGCAGTTATGGACAGAGTTACAATGAGCAGTTCTTC
CDR3aa: CASSYGQSYNEQFF

d_gene: TRBD2
v_gene: TRBV24-1
j_gene: TRBJ2-1
abundance: few
CDR3nt: TGTGCCACCAGTGACCCCAGACTAGCGGAAACCTCCTACAATGAGCAGTTCTTC
CDR3aa: CATSDPRLAETSYNEQFF

d_gene: NA
v_gene: TRBV7-2
j_gene: TRBJ2-7
abundance: many
CDR3nt: TGTGCCAGCCCTCAGGCAGGGACCTACGAGCAGTACTTC
CDR3aa: CASPQAGTYEQYF

d_gene: NA
v_gene: TRBV29-1
j_gene: TRBJ1-4
abundance: many
CDR3nt: TGCAGCGTTGTTAAGGGTACATCCTTTAATGAAAAACTGTTTTTT
CDR3aa: CSVVKGTSFNEKLFF

d_gene: NA
v_gene: TRBV25-1
j_gene: TRBJ1-5
abundance: few
CDR3nt: TGTGCCAGCAGTGCGGCAAGGGGGTATAGCAATCAGCCCCAGCATTTT
CDR3aa: CASSAARGYSNQPQHF

d_gene: NA
v_gene: TRBV4-3
j_gene: TRBJ2-1
abundance: few
CDR3nt: TGCGCCAGCAGCCAGAGTAGCGCCTCCTACAATGAGCAGTTCTTC
CDR3aa: CASSQSSASYNEQFF

d_gene: TRBD1
v_gene: TRBV6-5
j_gene: TRBJ1-1
abundance: few
CDR3nt: TGTGCCAGCAGCGGGACAGGCCTTATGAACACTGAAGCTTTCTTT
CDR3aa: CASSGTGLMNTEAFF

d_gene: TRBD2
v_gene: TRBV18
j_gene: TRBJ2-4
abundance: NA
CDR3nt: TGTGCCAGCTCACCACCGGGCACTAGCGGGAGAAGAGGGCTAGCCAAAAACATTCAGTACTTC
CDR3aa: CASSPPGTSGRRGLAKNIQYF

d_gene: TRBD1
v_gene: TRBV28
j_gene: TRBJ2-5
abundance: many
CDR3nt: TGTGCCAGCAGCCCGGGACAGCTCCAAGAGACCCAGTACTTC
CDR3aa: CASSPGQLQETQYF

d_gene: NA
v_gene: TRBV10-3
j_gene: TRBJ1-4
abundance: few
CDR3nt: TGTGCCATCAGTCAGAATGGGGCGCGCGAAAAACTGTTTTTT
CDR3aa: CAISQNGAREKLFF

d_gene: TRBD1
v_gene: TRBV6-2/TRBV6-3
j_gene: TRBJ2-7
abundance: many
CDR3nt: TGTGCCAGCAGATTAGGGACAGTATCCTACGAGCAGTACTTC
CDR3aa: CASRLGTVSYEQYF

d_gene: TRBD2
v_gene: TRBV2
j_gene: TRBJ2-7
abundance: few
CDR3nt: TGTGCCAGCAGTTCAAGGACTAGCGGAGACTACGAGCAGTACTTC
CDR3aa: CASSSRTSGDYEQYF

d_gene: TRBD1
v_gene: TRBV3-1
j_gene: TRBJ2-7
abundance: NA
CDR3nt: TGTGCCAGCAGCCAGCTGCAGGGGGCGAGCGAGCAGTACTTC
CDR3aa: CASSQLQGASEQYF

d_gene: NA
v_gene: TRBV7-2
j_gene: TRBJ2-3
abundance: few
CDR3nt: TGTGCCAGCAGCACCCGGAGGGGGGCTGGCACAGATACGCAGTATTTT
CDR3aa: CASSTRRGAGTDTQYF

d_gene: NA
v_gene: TRBV28
j_gene: TRBJ1-1
abundance: few
CDR3nt: TGTGCCAGCAGTTCCCAAGGGACGGCGAACACTGAAGCTTTCTTT
CDR3aa: CASSSQGTANTEAFF

d_gene: NA
v_gene: TRBV20-1
j_gene: TRBJ2-1
abundance: few
CDR3nt: TGCAGTGCTAGAATCCCGTACAATGAGCAGTTCTTC
CDR3aa: CSARIPYNEQFF

d_gene: NA
v_gene: TRBV14
j_gene: TRBJ2-7
abundance: many
CDR3nt: TGTGCCAGCAGCCTTGGTGGATTCGGCTACGAGCAGTACTTC
CDR3aa: CASSLGGFGYEQYF

d_gene: NA
v_gene: TRBV4-3
j_gene: TRBJ2-7
abundance: many
CDR3nt: TGCGCCAGCAGCCAAGGGGCCGGGACACCAAAGGAGCAGTACTTC
CDR3aa: CASSQGAGTPKEQYF

d_gene: TRBD1
v_gene: TRBV20-1
j_gene: TRBJ2-5
abundance: NA
CDR3nt: TGCAGTAAACGTACGACAGGGAAAGAAGAGACCCAGTACTTC
CDR3aa: CSKRTTGKEETQYF

d_gene: TRBD1
v_gene: TRBV4-3
j_gene: TRBJ2-7
abundance: NA
CDR3nt: TGCGCCAGCAGCCAAGAGACAGGGGGCAACTACGAGCAGTACTTC
CDR3aa: CASSQETGGNYEQYF

d_gene: NA
v_gene: TRBV12-3/TRBV12-4
j_gene: TRBJ1-1
abundance: many
CDR3nt: TGTGCCAGCAGTTCCAAACAGAACACTGAAGCTTTCTTT
CDR3aa: CASSSKQNTEAFF

d_gene: NA
v_gene: TRBV7-9
j_gene: TRBJ2-7
abundance: few
CDR3nt: TGTGCCAGCAGCTTAGGGACGGGGTACTCCTACGAGCAGTACTTC
CDR3aa: CASSLGTGYSYEQYF